This TCR beta chain was identified in a study of T cell responses to AZD1222 COVID-19 vaccine. CDR3 length: 14 amino acids. V shed 7 bases and J 5 bases; nucleotides not matched to a gene: 6. CDR1 is MDHEN, CDR2 SYDVKM, per germline. Note on this clone: Its matching antigen is unknown.

The study, taken as a whole, reports: Of spike-specific TCRs, nearly half reportedly target regions left unmutated in variants. Most donors were white British and more were female, and clonal diversity was possibly underestimated.

Produced via immunoSEQ multiplex PCR; TCRdb's table is partial and in-frame only. The table lists around 160,000 clones, around nine tenths of them singletons, with approximately 2.9% in the top ten. The specimen was peripheral blood, collected on day 0 of MenACWY control vaccination. The source is an adult in good health. The chain carries TRBV28 and TRBJ2-3, with 10 bases identical to TRBD2. The CDR3 sequence: CASTPSGRGDTQYF. The CDR3 DNA is TGTGCCAGCACCCCTAGCGGGAGAGGAGATACGCAGTATTTT.